This T cell receptor beta chain was identified during a study of T cell responses to AZD1222 COVID-19 vaccine. Study-level points and caveats: Spike as a whole was targeted by vaccine-associated CD4 TCRs, dominant at 160-218 and 743-854.

Only in-frame clones appear in the TCRdb table, and some are missing; sequencing was by immunoSEQ multiplex PCR. Here the sample spans fewer than 120,000 clones, 88% being singletons. Between the trimmed V and J ends, which lost 1 base and 0 bases, there was a span of 4 bases. The CDR3 spans 14 residues. Germline-derived CDR1 and CDR2 are GTSNPN and SVGIG (reference sequence). Regarding this clone: Antigen: not known.

This chain connects TRBV30 to TRBJ2-6; D remains unclear. Specimen: peripheral blood, collected on day 0 of AZD1222 vaccination. The TCR comes from an adult in good health. CDR3 in DNA: TGTGCCTGGAGTGACGGCTCTGGGGCCAACGTCCTGACTTTC. Encoded protein: CAWSDGSGANVLTF. The entire variable domain, with the rest obtained from reference TRBV30 and TRBJ2-6, is as follows: SQTIHQWPATLVQPVGSPLSLECTVEGTSNPNLYWYRQAAGRGLQLLFYSVGIGQISSEVPQNLSASRPQDRQFILSSKKLLLSDSGFYLCAWSDGSGANVLTFGAGSRLTVL.